Following are 22 T cell receptor beta chains from one sample sequenced in a study of follicular helper T cells after annual influenza vaccination. This table comes from immunoSEQ multiplex PCR, and its TCRdb copy is limited to in-frame clones, with some not included. The table has 850 to 1,200 clones, 78% seen once. Time point of the sample: 2015-2016 season, 7 days after influenza vaccination. The material sequenced was CXCR5+ CD38+ circulating T follicular helper cells from blood, taken 7 days after influenza vaccination. The subset denotes: circulating Tfh, non-naive CD4+CXCR5+PD-1+ (ICOS+CD38+ or ICOS-CD38-). These receptors were taken from an adult who received the influenza vaccine.

The CDR3, as DNA: TGTGCCAGCAGCTTGAACCGGGGGGATGGCTACACCTTC. Translated: CASSLNRGDGYTF. This chain links TRBV5-4 with TRBJ1-2; tentative D call: TRBD1 (5 bases). Per the germline V gene, CDR1 is SGHNT and CDR2 is YYREEE (reference sequence). V lost 1 base, J lost 6 bases, and 10 bases lay in between. CDR3 length: 13 amino acids.

V and J are TRBV28 and TRBJ2-3, with TRBD2 as a possible D gene (6 bases). V was trimmed by 7 bases and J by 6 bases, leaving 14 bases between them. Germline V gene sequence: CDR1 MDHEN, CDR2 SYDVKM. This CDR3 region has 13 residues. The DNA of the CDR3 is TGTGCCAGCAAAGAACTAGCTGCGGATACGCAGTATTTT. Protein product: CASKELAADTQYF.

The chain employs TRBV5-1 and TRBJ2-2, with D hard to call. The germline V gene encodes CDR1 SGHRS and CDR2 YFSETQ. This CDR3 comprises 15 residues. The ends were cut back, 6 bases at V and 0 bases at J, with 12 bases in the middle. The CDR3 bases are TGCGCCAGCACCCACCTGGGCCCGAACACCGGGGAGCTGTTTTTT. Residues: CASTHLGPNTGELFF. The complete variable domain, with remaining parts taken from reference TRBV5-1 and TRBJ2-2, reads KAGVTQTPRYLIKTRGQQVTLSCSPISGHRSVSWYQQTPGQGLQFLFEYFSETQRNKGNFPGRFSGRQFSNSRSEMNVSTLELGDSALYLCASTHLGPNTGELFFGEGSRLTVL.

The rearrangement uses TRBV27 and TRBJ2-3; 13 bases are shared with TRBD2. Trimming took 6 bases from V and 4 from J; bases not matched to a gene: 7. The CDR3 is 16 residues long. Germline CDR1 is MNHEY and CDR2 is SMNVEV (reference sequence). DNA for the CDR3: TGTGCCAGCAGAAGGACTAGCGGGAGAGGGGCAGATACGCAGTATTTT. Translation gives CASRRTSGRGADTQYF.

The chain uses TRBV5-8 and TRBJ2-1, with D possibly matching TRBD2 (5 bases). The germline V gene has CDR1 SGHTS and CDR2 YDEGEE. The CDR3 covers 15 residues. The germline V and J ends were trimmed by 5 bases and 0 bases, with 12 bases remaining between them. CDR3 sequence reads: CASRTGSASYNEQFF. CDR3 bases: TGTGCCAGCAGAACCGGTAGCGCCTCCTACAATGAGCAGTTCTTC.

The rearrangement joins TRBV29-1 to TRBJ1-5; 8 bases line up with TRBD1. Germline V gene sequence: CDR1 SQVTM, CDR2 ANQGSEA. The V and J ends lost 4 bases and 2 bases, in that order; junction bases with no gene match: 4. The CDR3 loop spans 14 amino acids. CDR3 loop: CSVGEGQGNQPQHF. The CDR3 DNA reads as TGCAGCGTTGGTGAGGGACAGGGCAATCAGCCCCAGCATTTT.

This chain uses TRBV5-8 with TRBJ1-5; 10 bases are shared with TRBD1. V lost 5 bases and J lost 0; bases outside the gene matches: 11. The germline V gene has CDR1 SGHTS and CDR2 YDEGEE. This CDR3 contains 18 residues. In nucleotides, the CDR3 is TGTGCCAGCAGTGCCGGGACAGGGGCGGATTATAGCAATCAGCCCCAGCATTTT. It yields the protein CASSAGTGADYSNQPQHF.

The genes are TRBV4-1 and TRBJ2-7; a weak D match, TRBD1 (7 bases). V dropped 4 bases and J dropped 6 bases, with 10 bases sitting between them. Germline V gene lookup returns CDR1 MGHRA and CDR2 YSYEKL. This CDR3 is built from 12 residues. The CDR3 region is CASSPQGGEQYF. The CDR3 DNA reads TGCGCCAGCAGCCCTCAGGGGGGCGAGCAGTACTTC.

This chain connects TRBV5-5 to TRBJ1-1, with D tentatively TRBD1 (5 bases). From germline, CDR1 is SGHKS and CDR2 YYEKEE (reference sequence). The length of the CDR3 is 13 residues. The V end lost 3 bases, the J end lost 0 bases, and 6 bases lay between the germline ends. The CDR3 DNA follows: TGTGCCAGCAGCTGGGGCGTGAACACTGAAGCTTTCTTT. It translates to CASSWGVNTEAFF.

The chain links TRBV7-2 to TRBJ1-1; the D is unclear. The V gene's germline CDR1 is SGHTA and CDR2 FQGNSA. This CDR3 comprises 14 residues. V lost 1 base and J 1 base, leaving 7 bases between the germline ends. CDR3 loop: CASSLGQSNTEAFF. The CDR3 DNA reads TGTGCCAGCAGCTTAGGGCAGTCGAACACTGAAGCTTTCTTT.

The V and J genes are TRBV11-2 and TRBJ2-7; 7 positions agree with TRBD1. The germline V gene encodes CDR1 SGHAT and CDR2 FQNNGV. Losses at the gene ends were 3 bases for V and 6 bases for J; bases not matched to a gene: 2. This CDR3 comprises 12 residues. The CDR3 coding sequence is TGTGCCAGCAGCTTGACAGGGACCGAGCAGTACTTC. Protein sequence: CASSLTGTEQYF.

This clone was observed once. The chain carries TRBV7-9 and TRBJ2-1; D gene uncertain. Germline V gene data show CDR1 as SEHNR and CDR2 as FQNEAQ (reference sequence). CDR3 length equals 15 residues. V was shortened by 5 bases and J by 4 bases, with 15 bases between the two germline ends. As DNA, the CDR3 is TGTGCCAGCAGCCCCCGAGGCAGTTATTACAATGAGCAGTTCTTC. Its protein is CASSPRGSYYNEQFF.

V is TRBV6-9 and J is TRBJ2-7, with D perhaps matching TRBD1 (5 bases). The V end lost 6 bases, the J end lost 7 bases, and 13 bases lay between the germline ends. Germline values: CDR1 MNHGY, CDR2 SVAAGI. This CDR3 comprises 12 residues. The DNA of the CDR3 is TGTGCCAGCAGACCGACAGTGGGTGAGCAGTACTTC. This translates into CASRPTVGEQYF.

The rearrangement links TRBV28 to TRBJ1-5, with D perhaps matching TRBD1 (5 bases). The V and J ends lost 8 bases and 7 bases respectively, with 12 bases between them. CDR3 length: 12 residues. CDR1 and CDR2 (germline): MDHEN, SYDVKM. The CDR3 sequence is CASESGMQPQHF. The CDR3, as DNA: TGTGCCAGCGAGTCAGGGATGCAGCCCCAGCATTTT. Using reference TRBV28 and TRBJ1-5 for the parts outside the CDR3, the full variable domain is DVKVTQSSRYLVKRTGEKVFLECVQDMDHENMFWYRQDPGLGLRLIYFSYDVKMKEKGDIPEGYSVSREKKERFSLILESASTNQTSMYLCASESGMQPQHFGDGTRLSIL.

This clone turned up a few times. The chain joins TRBV2 to TRBJ1-5, with D perhaps matching TRBD1 (6 bases). Germline V gives CDR1 SNHLY, CDR2 FYNNEI. CDR3 length: 13 amino acids. Between the trimmed V and J ends, which lost 7 bases and 7 bases, there was a span of 14 bases. The DNA of the CDR3 is TGTGCCAGCAAGGAGGGGGAAGGCCAGCCCCAGCATTTT. It codes for CASKEGEGQPQHF.

This chain connects TRBV5-1 to TRBJ2-5, with D maybe TRBD2 (6 bases). V shed 7 bases and J shed 5 bases, with 21 bases lying between them. Germline V CDR1 and CDR2: SGHRS, YFSETQ. This CDR3 region has 15 residues. The CDR3 sequence: CASSNLPGEGETQYF. CDR3 nucleotide sequence: TGCGCCAGCTCTAATTTGCCGGGAGAAGGGGAGACCCAGTACTTC.

This sequence joins TRBV4-1 and TRBJ2-7; D not certain. V lost 0 bases to trimming and J lost 2 bases, with 8 bases between them. The CDR3 runs to 14 residues. The germline V gene has CDR1 MGHRA and CDR2 YSYEKL. The CDR3 DNA reads TGCGCCAGCAGCCAAGATTACAGTCCCTACGAGCAGTACTTC. Its protein is CASSQDYSPYEQYF.

The chain links TRBV28 to TRBJ2-5; 10 bases line up with TRBD1. Germline V gene data show CDR1 as MDHEN and CDR2 as SYDVKM. J was trimmed by 5 bases and V by 8 bases; bases with no gene match: 11. This CDR3 is 15 amino acids long. Here the CDR3 reads CASEPSGTGAETQYF. The CDR3 DNA follows: TGTGCCAGCGAACCTTCCGGGACAGGGGCGGAGACCCAGTACTTC.

The V and J genes are TRBV5-1 and TRBJ2-2; tentative D call: TRBD1 (5 bases). Germline loops: CDR1 SGHRS, CDR2 YFSETQ. Deletions cut 2 bases from V and 8 bases from J, with 10 bases between. This CDR3 comprises 13 residues. CDR3 region: CASSLIGQGELFF. CDR3 DNA sequence: TGCGCCAGCAGCTTAATAGGACAAGGGGAGCTGTTTTTT.

The rearrangement links TRBV2 to TRBJ1-5; 7 bases fit TRBD1. CDR3 length: 14 amino acids. The germline CDR1 and CDR2 sequences are SNHLY and FYNNEI. The V gene end was trimmed by 5 bases and the J gene end by 3 bases; junction bases not matched to a gene: 4. CDR3 residues: CASSLDRSNQPQHF. The CDR3 DNA follows: TGTGCCAGCAGTTTGGACAGGTCCAATCAGCCCCAGCATTTT.

Only one count was recorded for this clone. The gene calls are TRBV15 and TRBJ2-5, with no clear D. The V and J ends lost 0 bases and 5 bases respectively, with 7 bases between them. In germline, CDR1 is LNHNV, CDR2 YYDKDF (reference sequence). The CDR3 runs 13 residues. The CDR3 here is CATSREATETQYF. As DNA, the CDR3 is TGTGCCACCAGCAGAGAAGCGACGGAGACCCAGTACTTC.

Judged by abundance, this clone is large (0.1 to 1%). J is TRBJ1-2 and V is TRBV7-2; 7 bases fit TRBD1. The trim removed 5 bases at V and 4 bases at J, leaving 4 bases unmatched. Germline V gene data show CDR1 as SGHTA and CDR2 as FQGNSA. The CDR3 runs to 13 residues. CDR3 amino acids: CASSPTGRYGYTF. Here the CDR3 DNA reads TGTGCCAGCAGCCCGACAGGGCGCTATGGCTACACCTTC.